Listed below are T cell receptor beta chains from one sample, sequenced in a study of blood T cell repertoires in COVID-19. Profiled with immunoSEQ multiplex PCR; TCRdb holds only in-frame clones, not every one. The sample lists approximately 300,000 clones, 92% occurring once. Sequencing was carried out using PBMCs or T cells enriched from blood (not recorded which). These receptors were collected from a woman aged 25 to 39 who had recovered from COVID-19. CDR3s include the opening cysteine and the closing phenylalanine or tryptophan. D genes are given only for firm matches. Size tells how often a clone was seen (once, few, many) or the class of an expanded clone, and some rows leave it out.

j_gene	d_gene	abundance	v_gene	CDR3nt	CDR3aa
TRBJ2-5	TRBD1	NA	TRBV6-5	TGTGCCAGCAGCCGCGTCGACAGGGGGCTAGAGACCCAGTACTTC	CASSRVDRGLETQYF
TRBJ2-3	TRBD2	NA	TRBV11-2	TGTGCCAGCAGCTTAGTTTTCGCGGGAGGGCCTAGGGCAGATACGCAGTATTTT	CASSLVFAGGPRADTQYF
TRBJ1-2	NA	NA	TRBV6-2/TRBV6-3	TGTGCCAGCAGTTACGGGGGGACTGAAGCTAACTATGGCTACACCTTC	CASSYGGTEANYGYTF
TRBJ2-1	TRBD2	NA	TRBV24-1	TGTGCCACCAGTGATTTAGCGGGGGGGCGCAATGAGCAGTTCTTC	CATSDLAGGRNEQFF
TRBJ1-2	TRBD1	NA	TRBV27	TGTGCCAGCAGTTTAGCGTACGGGACAGCCTATGGCTACACCTTC	CASSLAYGTAYGYTF
TRBJ1-2	TRBD1	NA	TRBV27	TGTGCCAGCCATCGGGGGCAGGGGGGTAACTATGGCTACACCTTC	CASHRGQGGNYGYTF
TRBJ2-2	TRBD1	NA	TRBV19	TGTGCCAGTAGTATAGGAATGGACAGGGGGCGTCGTGGGGAGCTGTTTTTT	CASSIGMDRGRRGELFF
TRBJ1-2	NA	once	TRBV19	TGTGCCGTTAGGGGCAGAGCTGGCTATGGCTACACCTTC	CAVRGRAGYGYTF
TRBJ2-2	TRBD2	many	TRBV5-6	TGTGCCACCCAAAATGGTAGGGGACTAGCGGGAGTATTGGCCGGGGAGCTGTTTTTT	CATQNGRGLAGVLAGELFF
TRBJ2-1	NA	NA	TRBV3-1/TRBV3-2	TGTGCCAGCAGCCAAGAGGGGCGGGGTCACCAAGCTGAGCAGTTCTTC	CASSQEGRGHQAEQFF
TRBJ1-4	NA	NA	TRBV9	TGTGCCAGCAGCGTAAGGGGGAGAGTGGCAACTAATGAAAAACTGTTTTTT	CASSVRGRVATNEKLFF
TRBJ2-2	NA	NA	TRBV6-5	TGTGCCAGCAGTTACTCGGTCATGACTGGGACCGGGGAGCTGTTTTTT	CASSYSVMTGTGELFF
TRBJ1-1	NA	NA	TRBV30	TGTGCCTGGACAGGGGAGCGGAACACTGAAGCTTTCTTT	CAWTGERNTEAFF
TRBJ1-2	NA	NA	TRBV6-1	TGTGCCAGCAGTGAAGCATTCGGCTATGGCTACACCTTC	CASSEAFGYGYTF
TRBJ2-1	NA	NA	TRBV27	TGTGCCAGCAGTTTATCGATCGGGGGGCTTAACGAGCAGTTCTTC	CASSLSIGGLNEQFF
TRBJ1-1	NA	NA	TRBV4-1	TGCGCCAGCAGCCAAGGAAGGGGTGGTAACACTGAAGCTTTCTTT	CASSQGRGGNTEAFF
TRBJ2-2	NA	NA	TRBV5-4	TGTGCCAGCAGCTTGCAAGGGAGCGGGGAGCTGTTTTTT	CASSLQGSGELFF
TRBJ2-1	NA	NA	TRBV4-3	TGCGCCAGCAGCCAAGAGGGACTCTTGAATGAGCAGTTCTTC	CASSQEGLLNEQFF